The 7 T cell receptor beta chains reported below all come from one sample, sequenced in a study of blood T cell repertoires in COVID-19 (dated by TCRdb to 2018 to 2021). Receptor amplification or capture employed the immunoSEQ multiplex PCR assay. Imported from immuneACCESS, the table was reduced by TCRdb to in-frame sequences with V and J called. These copies leave out some clones; in studies compared against another copy, an unresolved V gene accounts for under half, and the cause of the remainder is not known. Here the sample has 190,000 or so clones; approximately 86% occur a single time. The top ten constitute 2.7% of the sample. Specimen: peripheral blood. The receptor set was obtained from a man aged 35-49 years with active or convalescent COVID-19.

This chain connects TRBV11-3 to TRBJ2-5, with D possibly TRBD1 on 7 matching bases. Trimming cost V 5 bases and J 5 bases, with 18 bases left between them. The germline CDR1 and CDR2 sequences are SGHNT and YENEEA. The CDR3 has 15 residues. CDR3 sequence (DNA): TGTGCCAGCAGCCACGGGGCGGGGACAGTGGAGACCCAGTACTTC. This gives the protein CASSHGAGTVETQYF. Full variable domain (missing parts from reference TRBV11-3 and TRBJ2-5): EAGVVQSPRYKIIEKKQPVAFWCNPISGHNTLYWYLQNLGQGPELLIRYENEEAVDDSQLPKDRFSAERLKGVDSTLKIQPAELGDSAVYLCASSHGAGTVETQYFGPGTRLLVL.

This chain connects TRBV2 to TRBJ2-3, with D perhaps matching TRBD2 (7 bases). CDR1 is SNHLY and CDR2 is FYNNEI in the germline V gene. The CDR3 has 14 residues. V was cut by 6 bases and J by 6 bases, with 16 bases left in between. CDR3 sequence reads: CASSVGGRWDTQYF. The CDR3 coding sequence is TGTGCCAGCAGCGTGGGGGGGCGGTGGGATACGCAGTATTTT.

This clone has only a few counts. The CDR3 DNA is TGTGCCACCAGCCCTCGGGGAGCGGGGAGCACAGATACGCAGTATTTT. Translating it yields CATSPRGAGSTDTQYF. The chain links TRBV15 to TRBJ2-3; TRBD2 matches at 7 bases. The CDR3 totals 16 residues. Germline V gives CDR1 LNHNV, CDR2 YYDKDF (reference sequence). Germline trimming cut 5 bases from V and 0 bases from J; bases unmatched to any gene: 8.

This rearrangement joins TRBV3-1 (or the pseudogene TRBV3-2) to TRBJ2-6; D remains ambiguous. The germline CDR1 and CDR2 sequences are LGHDT and YNNKEL (reference sequence). This CDR3 region has 16 residues. Trimming pared 0 bases from V and 0 bases from J, leaving 6 bases between. The CDR3 nucleotides read TGTGCCAGCAGCCAAGATATAGCCTCTGGGGCCAACGTCCTGACTTTC. Amino acid sequence: CASSQDIASGANVLTF.

In this sample, this clone turned up a few times. V is TRBV6-2 or TRBV6-3 and J is TRBJ2-1; 12 nucleotides line up with TRBD2. Germline trimming cut 5 bases from V and 10 bases from J; bases unmatched to any gene: 9. The germline gives CDR1 MNHEY, CDR2 SVGEGT. This CDR3 is built from 15 residues. CDR3 nucleotides: TGTGCCAGCAGTCCCGGGACTAGCGGGTTTGGGGAGCAGTTCTTC. As protein: CASSPGTSGFGEQFF.

The chain combines TRBV4-2 with TRBJ2-3, with D perhaps TRBD1 (6 bases). The CDR3 contains 16 residues. Trimming shortened V by 0 bases and J by 6 bases, and 16 bases separated the two germline ends. Looked up from germline, CDR1 is LGHNA and CDR2 is YNFKEQ. CDR3 protein: CASSQDGTIPRDTQYF. The CDR3 coding sequence is TGTGCCAGCAGCCAAGACGGGACAATACCCCGTGATACGCAGTATTTT.

This clone was recorded only once. This rearrangement joins TRBV2 to TRBJ1-5; no reliable D call. Germline CDR1 reads SNHLY; CDR2 reads FYNNEI. The CDR3 covers 16 residues. V lost 8 bases and J lost 4, with 21 bases in between. The DNA of the CDR3 is TGTGCCAGCGGTGGCCAACCCAAGACTATGAATCAGCCCCAGCATTTT. It codes for CASGGQPKTMNQPQHF.